This T cell receptor (beta chain) derives from a study of identical twins (dated by TCRdb to 2016 to 2017). General notes on the study: To test whether fetal clonotypes persist, the study used deep sequencing on TCR alpha and beta repertoires from monozygotic twins, unrelated adults of various ages, and cord blood. To rule out contamination, the twin experiments were replicated at different times with different library preparation protocols. Findings and caveats that apply to the study as a whole: Out-of-frame TCR alpha sharing in monozygotic twins was systematically underestimated by recombination models, whereas sharing between unrelated individuals was in agreement with the recombination models. Because the same donors could not be followed over many years, the conclusions depended on cross-sectional statistical analysis. Fewer insertions were carried by abundant cord blood beta clonotypes; a weaker similar trend was observed in young adult naive repertoires, while no such trend was observed in memory repertoires. The excess sharing between twins in beta out-of-frame sequences was weaker because fewer shared sequences reduced the signal-to-noise ratio. Compared with coincidental sharing between unrelated individuals, out-of-frame TCR alpha sequences shared between twins had an excess of sequences with low generation probability. Invariant T cells such as MAIT and iNKT could partly confound zero-insertion analyses, although diverse VJ usage argued against such confounding for most clonotypes.

Library generation was performed with 5' RACE. Instrument used: Illumina HiSeq 2000. A universal primer binding site was added through template switching, and the final cDNA carried a unique molecular identifier so that TCR cDNA molecules could be counted accurately. First-strand cDNA for TCR alpha and beta chains was synthesized from specific primers in the conserved constant-segment region. To control for contamination, every cDNA library was double barcoded, receiving both a SMART-Mk sample barcode and Illumina barcodes. TruSeq adapter sequences along with Illumina sample barcodes were introduced in two successive PCR steps. The Illumina HiSeq platform was used with custom primers to sequence TCR alpha and beta cDNA libraries. Turning to the authors' computational methods: MiGEC processed the raw reads to extract unique molecular identifiers, while MiXCR was used to determine the CDR3 positions. For each individual, recombination models were inferred using an EM algorithm with the repgenHMM and IGoR tools. The analysis of shared clonotypes was done with the tcR package in R, with sharing normalized by the product of cloneset sizes. To study raw recombination free of thymic and clonal selection effects, out-of-frame nonproductive sequences were analyzed. TCRdb reran the public reads through fastp at Q25 and MiXCR, keeping productive beta chains. Under each unique CDR3 protein, matching rows form one entry showing the most common genes and DNA. TCRdb's processing, not the authors' own work, is the source of the V and J calls. The sample table holds about 160,000 distinct CDR3 sequences, of which around 3.5% were seen once. The ten largest clones add up to about 7.8% of the sample.

Only healthy Caucasian donors were included. Using Miltenyi CD45RO+ enrichment and human naive T-cell isolation kits, memory (CD45RO+) and naive T cells were isolated from PBMC. This clonotype occurred many times. Its antigen is unknown. The input lacks base qualities; no much larger clone sits a single base away. According to the germline V gene, CDR1 reads LGHNA and CDR2 reads YSLEER. After removal of 3 bases from V and 3 bases from J, the junction retains 12 bases not matched to a gene. Including the terminal cysteine and phenylalanine, the CDR3 comprises 17 residues. Left in the record is the CDR3 DNA by itself, 51 bases read in frame from the first base.

Rearrangement joined TRBV4-3 to TRBJ2-3, and TRBD1 matches 7 of the central bases. The sequenced material came from memory T cells sorted from blood. The cell subset or site label, as the study defines it: CD45RO+ enriched T cells. The receptor comes from a man younger than 35 in good health. The CDR3 is CASSQDPPGQLTDTQYF. The sequenced DNA: TGCGCCAGCAGCCAGGATCCCCCGGGACAGTTGACAGATACGCAGTATTTT.